These 31 T cell receptor beta chains came from one sample sequenced in a study of long-term antiretroviral therapy in people with HIV (dated 2022 in TCRdb). The immunoSEQ hsTCRB v3.0 assay was used at survey level resolution to sequence the TRB variable region. TCRdb obtained this table from immuneACCESS and retained in-frame rearrangements with V and J assigned. These tables miss some clones; where compared with another copy, unresolved V genes account for less than half of the shortfall, and the remainder is unexplained. A total of tens of thousands of clones appear in this sample, approximately 85% of them only once. The ten largest clones add up to approximately 5.3% of the sample. Sequenced material: unsorted PBMCs, taken 3.1 years after starting antiretroviral therapy. These receptors were collected from a woman between 45 and 60 years old with HIV.

This clone was seen a handful of times. V and J are TRBV10-1 and TRBJ2-1; TRBD2 matches at 15 bases. The CDR3 runs to 15 residues. V trimming: 3 bases; J trimming: 9 bases; junction bases outside the gene matches: 3. The V gene's germline CDR1 is WNHNN and CDR2 SYGVQD (reference sequence). The CDR3: CASSDGLAGGREQFF. The CDR3 DNA reads TGCGCCAGCAGTGATGGACTAGCGGGGGGGCGTGAGCAGTTCTTC.

This clone was detected only once. CDR3 DNA sequence: TGCGCCAGCAGCCTCGACAAGGGGGCCGCTGGCTACACCTTC. Translation gives CASSLDKGAAGYTF. The chain has TRBV4-1 and TRBJ1-2; 7 bases line up with TRBD1. The CDR3 contains 14 residues. Germline CDR1 and CDR2: MGHRA and YSYEKL. J was trimmed by 7 bases and V by 4 bases; bases with no gene match: 9.

The V gene is TRBV7-2, the J gene TRBJ2-7; perhaps TRBD1 as D (6 bases). There are 14 residues in the CDR3. The germline CDR1 and CDR2 sequences are SGHTA and FQGNSA. V was cut by 6 bases and J by 2 bases, with 14 bases left in between. The CDR3 spells CASRRPGETYEQYF. CDR3 nucleotide sequence: TGTGCCAGCAGGAGGCCAGGGGAAACCTACGAGCAGTACTTC.

The rearrangement links TRBV5-6 to TRBJ2-3; D gene uncertain. Deletions cut 0 bases from V and 3 bases from J, with 5 bases between. The CDR3 totals 13 residues. Per germline, CDR1 SGHDT and CDR2 YYEEEE. The CDR3 is CASSLASTDTQYF. CDR3 coding DNA: TGTGCCAGCAGCTTGGCGAGTACAGATACGCAGTATTTT.

CDR3 in amino acids: CASSHDRLTGYSNQPQHF. The CDR3 nucleotides read TGTGCCAGCAGCCATGACCGCCTAACGGGATATAGCAATCAGCCCCAGCATTTT. The V and J genes are TRBV5-4 and TRBJ1-5, with D unresolved. Germline V lookup: CDR1 SGHNT, CDR2 YYREEE (reference sequence). The CDR3 has 18 residues. V lost 4 bases and J 0 bases, leaving 20 bases between the germline ends.

V is TRBV7-2 and J is TRBJ2-5; TRBD2 matches at 14 bases. Germline V gene lookup returns CDR1 SGHTA and CDR2 FQGNSA. The CDR3 totals 16 residues. Unmatched junction bases numbered 5, after V lost 5 bases and J lost 3 bases. The DNA of the CDR3 is TGTGCCAGCAGCAGGACTAGCGGGGGGAGCAAAGAGACCCAGTACTTC. It translates to CASSRTSGGSKETQYF.

The V call is TRBV2, the J call TRBJ2-2; D is unclear. Trimming took off 3 bases at V and 2 bases at J, with 7 bases between the two ends. Germline-derived CDR1 and CDR2 are SNHLY and FYNNEI. This CDR3 is 14 amino acids long. CDR3 amino acids: CASSEDGNTGELFF. The DNA of the CDR3 is TGTGCCAGCAGTGAGGACGGAAACACCGGGGAGCTGTTTTTT.

This clone was seen a few times. The V and J genes are TRBV7-9 and TRBJ1-6; D might be TRBD1 (6 bases). Germline V gene sequence: CDR1 SEHNR, CDR2 FQNEAQ (reference sequence). The CDR3 has 14 residues. V lost 2 bases, J lost 10 bases, and 12 bases lay in between. CDR3 nucleotides: TGTGCCAGCAGCTTAAGGACGGGGGGCTCACCCCTCCACTTT. Its protein product is CASSLRTGGSPLHF.

The count of this clone is one. The V gene is TRBV10-3, the J gene TRBJ1-1; D possibly corresponds to TRBD1 (5 bases). CDR3 length: 14 amino acids. CDR1 is ENHRY, CDR2 SYGVKD, per germline. Trimming cost V 6 bases and J 6 bases, with 17 bases left between them. CDR3 protein: CAIRVARLGAEAFF. DNA for the CDR3: TGTGCCATCAGGGTGGCGAGGCTAGGGGCTGAAGCTTTCTTT.

This CDR3 is CSVDPQGSAEAFF. The DNA for the CDR3 is TGCAGCGTTGATCCCCAGGGATCGGCTGAAGCTTTCTTT. The chain employs TRBV29-1 and TRBJ1-1; a weak D match, TRBD1 (5 bases). This CDR3 has 13 residues. V lost 3 bases to trimming and J lost 6 bases, with 14 bases between them. Germline V gene data show CDR1 as SQVTM and CDR2 as ANQGSEA.

V gene TRBV30 combines with J gene TRBJ1-6; 9 nucleotides line up with TRBD1. The CDR3 has 17 residues. CDR1 is GTSNPN and CDR2 is SVGIG in the germline V gene (reference sequence). Unmatched junction bases numbered 4, after V lost 1 base and J lost 0 bases. The CDR3 loop is CAWSAGTGSSYNSPLHF. CDR3 nucleotide sequence: TGTGCCTGGAGTGCCGGGACAGGGAGCTCCTATAATTCACCCCTCCACTTT.

This clone was recorded a few times. The J gene is TRBJ1-2, the V gene TRBV10-1; 7 positions agree with TRBD1. This CDR3 spans 13 amino acids. Germline CDR1 and CDR2: WNHNN and SYGVQD (reference sequence). V shed 10 bases, J shed 4 bases, and the junction held 9 bases outside the gene matches. CDR3 sequence (DNA): TGCGCCACGTGCCGGGACAGCATCTATGGCTACACCTTC. It yields the protein CATCRDSIYGYTF.

V is TRBV25-1 and J is TRBJ2-1; TRBD2 might be the D (6 bases). V lost 7 bases and J 9 bases, leaving 16 bases between the germline ends. The CDR3 consists of 13 residues. Germline assignment: CDR1 MGHDK and CDR2 SYGVNS. In DNA, the CDR3 is TGTGCCAGCAAGGATCGGGGGTTAGGTGAGCAGTTCTTC. Encoded protein: CASKDRGLGEQFF.

J is TRBJ1-2 and V is TRBV2; no clear D gene. Germline assignment: CDR1 SNHLY and CDR2 FYNNEI. The germline V and J ends were trimmed by 8 bases and 5 bases, with 9 bases remaining between them. CDR3 size: 11 residues. CDR3 sequence reads: CASVENYGYTF. CDR3 nucleotide sequence: TGTGCCAGCGTGGAAAATTATGGCTACACCTTC.

The rearrangement links TRBV9 to TRBJ2-1; 14 bases fit TRBD2. The CDR3 consists of 16 residues. The V gene end was trimmed by 0 bases and the J gene end by 6 bases; junction bases not matched to a gene: 2. Germline V gives CDR1 SGDLS, CDR2 YYNGEE. CDR3 loop: CASSVGGTSGSNEQFF. The CDR3 DNA is TGTGCCAGCAGCGTAGGAGGGACTAGCGGGAGCAATGAGCAGTTCTTC.

V usage is TRBV5-1 and J usage is TRBJ2-2, with TRBD2 identical over 9 bases. The germline gives CDR1 SGHRS, CDR2 YFSETQ. This CDR3 spans 16 amino acids. V lost 4 bases, J lost 7 bases, and 11 bases stayed unmatched. CDR3 DNA sequence: TGCGCCAGCAGCCCCTTTGCGGGGGGGCTGGGCGGGGAGCTGTTTTTT. As protein: CASSPFAGGLGGELFF.

This clone is a singleton in its sample. The genes are TRBV5-8 and TRBJ1-3, with 7 bases lining up with TRBD1. Germline CDR1 and CDR2: SGHTS and YDEGEE. The ends lost 0 bases at V and 3 bases at J; junction bases unmatched: 3. The CDR3 sequence is 15 residues long. The CDR3 sequence: CASSLEGGGGNTIYF. The CDR3 DNA sequence: TGTGCCAGCAGCTTGGAAGGGGGCGGTGGAAACACCATATATTTT.

The gene calls are TRBV19 and TRBJ1-2; the D is unclear. Germline lookup yields CDR1 LNHDA and CDR2 SQIVND (reference sequence). Trimming pared 1 base from V and 0 bases from J, leaving 6 bases between. This CDR3 is built from 14 residues. The DNA of the CDR3 is TGTGCCAGTAGTATAGGGAATACTAACTATGGCTACACCTTC. It specifies CASSIGNTNYGYTF.

J is TRBJ2-3 and V is TRBV7-8; D call uncertain. This CDR3 is built from 13 residues. Germline V CDR1 and CDR2: SGHVS, FQNEAQ. V was shortened by 6 bases and J by 2 bases, with 9 bases between the two germline ends. In DNA, the CDR3 is TGTGCCAGCAGGGCGAGACTCACAGATACGCAGTATTTT. It is translated as CASRARLTDTQYF.

This clone was detected only once. Relative to the germline gene, one junction end is altered; a read error may explain this. The CDR3 nucleotides are TGTGCTAGCAGCTTAACCGCTGGGGCCAACGTCCTGACTTTC. Its protein product is CASSLTAGANVLTF. The V gene is TRBV7-7, the J gene TRBJ2-6; no firm D call. The CDR3 loop spans 14 amino acids. The germline V gene encodes CDR1 SSHAT and CDR2 FNYEAQ (reference sequence).

This clone was found a few times. This chain joins TRBV19 and TRBJ1-5; D ambiguous. This CDR3 is 13 amino acids long. Germline values: CDR1 LNHDA, CDR2 SQIVND (reference sequence). The V end lost 4 bases, the J end lost 7 bases, and 11 bases lay between the germline ends. Here the CDR3 DNA reads TGTGCCAGTAGTAGTGGGGAATGGCAGCCCCAGCATTTT. Translating gives CASSSGEWQPQHF.

CDR3 DNA: TGTGCTAGTGGTCATGGGGTCGGCCAGGGCGAGCAGTACTTC. Protein: CASGHGVGQGEQYF. The gene calls are TRBV12-5 and TRBJ2-7; tentatively, D is TRBD1 (5 bases). The length of the CDR3 is 14 residues. V shed 5 bases and J shed 6 bases, with 17 bases lying between them. Germline CDR1 LGHNT, CDR2 FRNRAP. The whole variable domain, filled in from reference TRBV12-5 and TRBJ2-7, reads DARVTQTPRHKVTEMGQEVTMRCQPILGHNTVFWYRQTMMQGLELLAYFRNRAPLDDSGMPKDRFSAEMPDATLATLKIQPSEPRDSAVYFCASGHGVGQGEQYFGPGTRLTVT.

The chain uses TRBV7-9 and TRBJ2-5; maybe TRBD1 (6 bases). This CDR3 region has 15 residues. V was cut by 5 bases and J by 2 bases, with 15 bases left in between. From germline, CDR1 is SEHNR and CDR2 FQNEAQ (reference sequence). The CDR3 DNA is TGTGCCAGCAGCGCCCGAACAGGGATTCAAGAGACCCAGTACTTC. Translated: CASSARTGIQETQYF.

This clone was detected a few times. The CDR3 loop reads CASRTANNYGYTF. Written as DNA, the CDR3 is TGCGCCAGCAGGACGGCTAATAACTATGGCTACACCTTC. V and J are TRBV5-1 and TRBJ1-2; no clear D. The CDR3 is 13 residues long. With 5 bases removed from V and 1 base from J, the gap between germline ends came to 9 bases. Per the germline V gene, CDR1 is SGHRS and CDR2 is YFSETQ.

This clone was found a few times. The genes are TRBV7-9 and TRBJ1-2; 7 bases line up with TRBD1. The junction had 13 bases not matched to a gene; V was cut back by 1 base and J by 5 bases. The CDR3 is 17 amino acids. CDR1 and CDR2 (germline): SEHNR, FQNEAQ (reference sequence). Written as DNA, the CDR3 is TGTGCCAGCAGCTTAGAGGGGAGGACAGGAGGAGGTTATGGCTACACCTTC. This gives the protein CASSLEGRTGGGYGYTF.

The chain joins TRBV11-1 to TRBJ2-5; D ambiguous. CDR3 size: 12 residues. The germline V gene has CDR1 SGHAT and CDR2 FQDESV (reference sequence). V lost 4 bases to trimming and J lost 4 bases, with 7 bases between them. The CDR3 DNA sequence: TGTGCCAGCAGCTGGGTGGGAGAGACCCAGTACTTC. As protein: CASSWVGETQYF.

The chain couples TRBV19 to TRBJ2-7; 8 nucleotides agree with TRBD1. The CDR3 totals 14 residues. Losses at the gene ends were 5 bases for V and 5 bases for J; bases not matched to a gene: 8. Per the germline V gene, CDR1 is LNHDA and CDR2 is SQIVND (reference sequence). CDR3: CASSLLQGVNEQYF. The CDR3 bases are TGTGCCAGTAGTCTGTTACAGGGGGTTAACGAGCAGTACTTC. Looking up the rest from reference TRBV19 and TRBJ2-7 gives the full variable domain: DGGITQSPKYLFRKEGQNVTLSCEQNLNHDAMYWYRQDPGQGLRLIYYSQIVNDFQKGDIAEGYSVSREKKESFPLTVTSAQKNPTAFYLCASSLLQGVNEQYFGPGTRLTVT.

The rearrangement links TRBV18 to TRBJ1-2; D is perhaps TRBD1 (6 bases). The CDR3 contains 15 residues. From germline, CDR1 is KGHSH and CDR2 LQKENI. Trimming removed 6 bases from V and 3 bases from J, with 17 bases in between. This chain's CDR3 is CASSPGQNTYYGYTF. The CDR3 DNA is TGTGCCAGCTCGCCTGGACAGAACACCTACTATGGCTACACCTTC.

The gene calls are TRBV14 and TRBJ2-5; a possible D gene is TRBD2 (6 bases). This CDR3 has 17 amino acids. Per germline, CDR1 SGHDN and CDR2 FVKESK. V dropped 1 base and J dropped 5 bases, with 20 bases sitting between them. The CDR3, as DNA: TGTGCCAGCAGCCAAGCCCGGATAGGCCCCCGGGAGGAGACCCAGTACTTC. Translating gives CASSQARIGPREETQYF.

CDR3 bases: TGTGCCAGCGCCCTAGGGACAGGGAACAACTATGGCTACACCTTC. Its protein is CASALGTGNNYGYTF. V gene TRBV7-2 combines with J gene TRBJ1-2; 9 nucleotides agree with TRBD1. V trimming: 8 bases; J trimming: 2 bases; junction bases outside the gene matches: 9. There are 15 residues in the CDR3. Germline values: CDR1 SGHTA, CDR2 FQGNSA.

The rearrangement links TRBV2 to TRBJ1-5; D not certain. Trimming removed 7 bases from V and 5 bases from J, with 12 bases in between. CDR1 is SNHLY, CDR2 FYNNEI, per germline. This CDR3 has 13 amino acids. The CDR3 DNA reads as TGTGCCAGCAATTGGGCAGCTTATCAGCCCCAGCATTTT. This sequence encodes CASNWAAYQPQHF.